This TCR beta chain was sequenced during a study of radiation and T cells in renal cell carcinoma (dated by TCRdb to 2020 to 2021). With regard to the full study: Samples were obtained from a clinical trial, in which 15 Gy stereotactic body radiation therapy was delivered to primary renal cell carcinomas and nephrectomy was performed 4 weeks later. TCR beta sequencing covered 50 to 55 samples in total, comprising some 26 tumors and approximately 27 peripheral blood samples. Across all 53 samples, 4,016,671 unique CDR3 nucleotide sequences, encoding around 2.4 million unique CDR3 amino acid sequences, were identified.

What the authors observed across the whole study: No pretreatment tumor biopsies were available, so the baseline intratumoral presence of clonotypes could not be determined. The single-armed trial design could not address effects of radiation dose or scheduling on the TCR repertoire. Tracking of blood repertoire dynamics stopped at less than five weeks after treatment, with no follow-up past that point. In blood, the top tumor clonotypes increased from baseline to 2 weeks after radiation and then shrank by 4 weeks, which suggests a temporary expansion of tumor-resident clones.

Comment on this clone: This receptor's antigen is unknown. Base-call qualities are not available, and no considerably larger clone is one nucleotide away.

TCR beta libraries were generated from genomic DNA with the immunoSEQ kit, following the manufacturer's recommendations. To prepare libraries, a first multiplex PCR with proprietary primers was run, followed by a second PCR that added unique barcodes, and a bead cleanup was done after each round. A positive control reaction and a negative control reaction, both provided in the kit, were run with every batch of samples. The final libraries underwent checking on an Agilent 4200 TapeStation D1000 ScreenTape, volumetric pooling, and quantification by qPCR. Sequencing was performed on an Illumina NextSeq500 using a MidOutput 150-cycle cartridge, with 156 Read1 cycles, 15 Index1 cycles, and the kit custom primers. The pooled library was loaded at around 1.1 pM with around 20% PhiX control spiked in. On the authors' methods: Vendor-processed data were analyzed in R, with a clonotype defined as all T cells sharing the same CDR3 nucleotide sequence. In the clone abundance analyses, frequencies in each sample were normalized to that sample's 10,000 most abundant clones. Public T cell clones, which averaged fewer than five per sample, were excluded before analysis. An abundance difference of at least 32-fold between compartments was the criterion for calling clonotypes tumor-enriched or baseline blood-enriched. A beta-binomial differential abundance model was applied to find clonotypes that expanded or contracted between blood time points. Similarity between tumor and blood repertoires was quantified using the Baroni-Urbani and Buser coefficient, and groups were compared with two-tailed Wilcoxon tests in R. TCRdb mirrors the immuneACCESS table, restricted to in-frame sequences. Some clones are absent from its copies; in checked studies, under half trace to an unresolved V gene, and the reason for the others is unknown. V and J calls and clone size come straight from that table; D and trimming were deduced from the DNA. Within this sample are roughly 120,000 clones, with approximately 82% of them counted one time only. The ten largest clonotypes hold 3% of the sample.

The sample's time point label is to be understood as: baseline pretreatment blood. This specimen's treatment or condition label, interpreted: 15 Gy SBRT to primary tumor, nephrectomy 4 weeks later. To follow tumor-enriched clonotypes, serial peripheral blood was collected from radiation-treated patients at baseline and at 2 weeks and 4 weeks after SBRT. Every patient had renal cell carcinoma of clear cell pathology. Genomic DNA for TCR sequencing was prepared using the QIAamp DNA Blood Mini Kit (Qiagen). Only samples passing all quality control checks were included in the analyses. Sample: blood, taken from a patient whose treatment included radiotherapy and nephrectomy. The clonotype originates from a woman aged 55-70 years with renal cell carcinoma.

The CDR3 sequence is CASSDFNYGYTF. The base sequence is TGTGCCAGCAGCGACTTTAACTATGGCTACACCTTC. The chain joins TRBV6-6 to TRBJ1-2; no D gene can be assigned with confidence. Via the germline V gene (reference sequence), CDR1 is MNHNY and CDR2 SVGAGI. The CDR3 has 12 amino acids, counting the end cysteine and phenylalanine. Only the CDR3 portion is preserved as DNA: 36 bases, with reading frame beginning at the first base. The V end loses 6 bases and the J end loses 1 base, and a stretch of 6 bases separates them.